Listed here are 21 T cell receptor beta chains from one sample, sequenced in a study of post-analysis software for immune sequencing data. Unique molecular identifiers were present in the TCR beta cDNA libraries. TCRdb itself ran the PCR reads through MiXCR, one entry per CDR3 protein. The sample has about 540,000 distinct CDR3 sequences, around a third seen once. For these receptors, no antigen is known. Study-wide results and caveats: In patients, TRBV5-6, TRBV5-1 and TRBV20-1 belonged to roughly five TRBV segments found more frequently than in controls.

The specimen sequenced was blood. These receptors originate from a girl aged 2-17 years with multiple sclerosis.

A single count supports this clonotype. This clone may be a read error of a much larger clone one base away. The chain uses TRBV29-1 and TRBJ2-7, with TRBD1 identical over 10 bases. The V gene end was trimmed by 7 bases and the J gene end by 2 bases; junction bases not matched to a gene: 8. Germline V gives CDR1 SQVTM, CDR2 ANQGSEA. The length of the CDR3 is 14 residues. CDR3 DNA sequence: TGCAGCGCACCTACCGGGACAGGGGCCTACGAGCAGTACTTC. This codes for CSAPTGTGAYEQYF.

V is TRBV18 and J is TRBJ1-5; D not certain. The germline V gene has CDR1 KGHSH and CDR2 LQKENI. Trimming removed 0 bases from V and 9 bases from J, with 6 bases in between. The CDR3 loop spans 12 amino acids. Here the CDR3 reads CASSPPSGPQHF. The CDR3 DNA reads TGTGCCAGCTCACCACCAAGCGGGCCCCAGCATTTT.

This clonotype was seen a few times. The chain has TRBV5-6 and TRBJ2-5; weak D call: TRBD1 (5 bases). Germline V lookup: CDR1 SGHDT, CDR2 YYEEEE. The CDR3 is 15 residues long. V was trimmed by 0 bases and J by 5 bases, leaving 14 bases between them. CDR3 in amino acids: CASSLAATGPETQYF. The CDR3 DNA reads TGTGCCAGCAGCTTGGCCGCAACAGGCCCCGAGACCCAGTACTTC.

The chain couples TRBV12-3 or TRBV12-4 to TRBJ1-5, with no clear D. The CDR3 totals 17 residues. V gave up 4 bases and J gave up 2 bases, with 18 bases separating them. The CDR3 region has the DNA TGTGCCAGCAGTTCTCACCCCAGGACTAGGGGCAATCAGCCCCAGCATTTT. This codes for CASSSHPRTRGNQPQHF.

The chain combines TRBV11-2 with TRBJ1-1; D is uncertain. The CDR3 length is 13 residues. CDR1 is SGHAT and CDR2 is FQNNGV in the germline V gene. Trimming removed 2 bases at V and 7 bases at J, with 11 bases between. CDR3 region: CASSLNPEDEAFF. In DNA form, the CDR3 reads TGTGCCAGCAGCTTAAACCCGGAAGATGAAGCTTTCTTT.

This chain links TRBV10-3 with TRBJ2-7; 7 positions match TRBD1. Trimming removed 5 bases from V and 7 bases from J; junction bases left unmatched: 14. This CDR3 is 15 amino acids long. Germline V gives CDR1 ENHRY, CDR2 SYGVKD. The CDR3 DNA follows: TGTGCCATCAGTCTTTCGACAGGGTCTACGAGGGAGCAGTACTTC. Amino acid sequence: CAISLSTGSTREQYF.

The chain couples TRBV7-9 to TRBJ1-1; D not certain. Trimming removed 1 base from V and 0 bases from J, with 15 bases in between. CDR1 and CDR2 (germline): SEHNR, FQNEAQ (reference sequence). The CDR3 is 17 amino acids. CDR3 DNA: TGTGCCAGCAGCTTAGGTCAGTCGATAAGGATGAACACTGAAGCTTTCTTT. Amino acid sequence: CASSLGQSIRMNTEAFF.

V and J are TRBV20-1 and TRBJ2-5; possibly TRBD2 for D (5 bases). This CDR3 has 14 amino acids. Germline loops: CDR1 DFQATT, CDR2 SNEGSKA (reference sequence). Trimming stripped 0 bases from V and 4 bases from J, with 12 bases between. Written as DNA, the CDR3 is TGCAGTGCTAGAGATCTACTAGATGGAGAGACCCAGTACTTC. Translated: CSARDLLDGETQYF.

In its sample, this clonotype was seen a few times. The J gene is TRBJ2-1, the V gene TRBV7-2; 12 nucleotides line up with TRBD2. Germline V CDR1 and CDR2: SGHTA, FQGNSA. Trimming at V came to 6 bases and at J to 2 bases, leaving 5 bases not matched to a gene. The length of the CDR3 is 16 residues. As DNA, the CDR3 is TGTGCCAGCAGTTCGCGACTAGCGGGGGCCTACAATGAGCAGTTCTTC. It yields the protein CASSSRLAGAYNEQFF. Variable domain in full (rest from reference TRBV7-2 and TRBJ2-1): GAGVSQSPSNKVTEKGKDVELRCDPISGHTALYWYRQSLGQGLEFLIYFQGNSAPDKSGLPSDRFSAERTGGSVSTLTIQRTQQEDSAVYLCASSSRLAGAYNEQFFGPGTRLTVL.

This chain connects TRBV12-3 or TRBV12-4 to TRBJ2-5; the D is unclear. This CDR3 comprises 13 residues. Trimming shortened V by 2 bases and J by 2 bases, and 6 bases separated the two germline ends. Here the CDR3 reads CASSLFRQETQYF. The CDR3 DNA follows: TGTGCCAGCAGTTTATTCAGGCAAGAGACCCAGTACTTC.

The CDR3 bases are TGCGCCAGCAGCTTGGTTTCGGGGGGCCAGGTTTACTACAATGAGCAGTTCTTC. It encodes CASSLVSGGQVYYNEQFF. The V call is TRBV5-1, the J call TRBJ2-1; possible D gene TRBD2, 7 bases. Germline V gene data show CDR1 as SGHRS and CDR2 as YFSETQ. CDR3 size: 18 residues. The V and J ends lost 0 bases and 3 bases respectively, with 19 bases between them. The entire variable domain, with the rest obtained from reference TRBV5-1 and TRBJ2-1, is as follows: KAGVTQTPRYLIKTRGQQVTLSCSPISGHRSVSWYQQTPGQGLQFLFEYFSETQRNKGNFPGRFSGRQFSNSRSEMNVSTLELGDSALYLCASSLVSGGQVYYNEQFFGPGTRLTVL.

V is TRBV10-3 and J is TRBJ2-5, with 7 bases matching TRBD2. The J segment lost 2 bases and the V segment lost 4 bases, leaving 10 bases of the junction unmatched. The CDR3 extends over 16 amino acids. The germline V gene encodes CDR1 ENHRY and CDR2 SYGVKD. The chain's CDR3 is CAISAGVGSGQETQYF. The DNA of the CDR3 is TGTGCCATCAGTGCCGGAGTTGGTAGCGGGCAAGAGACCCAGTACTTC.

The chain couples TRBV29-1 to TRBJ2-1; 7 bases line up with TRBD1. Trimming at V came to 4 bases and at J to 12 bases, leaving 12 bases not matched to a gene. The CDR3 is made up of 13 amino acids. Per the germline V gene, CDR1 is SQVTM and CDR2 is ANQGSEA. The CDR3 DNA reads TGCAGCGTTGTGATCCGACAGGGAGTCATGCAGTTCTTC. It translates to CSVVIRQGVMQFF.

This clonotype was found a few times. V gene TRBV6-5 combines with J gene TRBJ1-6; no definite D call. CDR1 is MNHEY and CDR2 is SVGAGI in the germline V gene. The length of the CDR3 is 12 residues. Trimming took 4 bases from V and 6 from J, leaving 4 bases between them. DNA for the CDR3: TGTGCCAGCAGTTTCACTAATTCACCCCTCCACTTT. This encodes CASSFTNSPLHF.

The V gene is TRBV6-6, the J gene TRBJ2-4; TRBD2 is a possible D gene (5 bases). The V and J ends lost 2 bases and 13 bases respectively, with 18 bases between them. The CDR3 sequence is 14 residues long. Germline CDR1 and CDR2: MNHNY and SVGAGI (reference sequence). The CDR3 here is CASSYGMDSREQYF. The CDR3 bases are TGTGCCAGCAGTTACGGAATGGACTCACGAGAGCAGTACTTC.

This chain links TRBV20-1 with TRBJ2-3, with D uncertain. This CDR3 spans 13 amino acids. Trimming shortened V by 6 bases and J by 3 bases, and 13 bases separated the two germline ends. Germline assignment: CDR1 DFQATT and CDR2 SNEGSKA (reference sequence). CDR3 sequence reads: CSAPYETTDTQYF. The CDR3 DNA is TGCAGTGCCCCTTACGAAACGACAGATACGCAGTATTTT.

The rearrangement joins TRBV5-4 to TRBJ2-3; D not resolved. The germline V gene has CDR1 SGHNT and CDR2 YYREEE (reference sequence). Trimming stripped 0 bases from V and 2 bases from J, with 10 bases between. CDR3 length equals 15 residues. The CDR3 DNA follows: TGTGCCAGCAGCTTGGTCGACCGCTACACAGATACGCAGTATTTT. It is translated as CASSLVDRYTDTQYF.

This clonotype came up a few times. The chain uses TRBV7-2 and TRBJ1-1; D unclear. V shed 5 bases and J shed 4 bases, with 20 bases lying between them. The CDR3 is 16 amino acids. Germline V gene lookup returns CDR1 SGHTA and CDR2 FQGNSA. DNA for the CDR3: TGTGCCAGCAGCCCGCGTCGAGCGCCTAGGACCACTGAAGCTTTCTTT. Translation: CASSPRRAPRTTEAFF.

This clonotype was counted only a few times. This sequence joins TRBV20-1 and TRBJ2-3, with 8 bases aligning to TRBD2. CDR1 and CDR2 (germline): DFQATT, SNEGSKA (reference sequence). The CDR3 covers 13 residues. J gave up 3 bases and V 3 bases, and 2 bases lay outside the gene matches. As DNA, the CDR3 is TGCAGTGCTAGTCAGCGGGGGACAGATACGCAGTATTTT. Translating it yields CSASQRGTDTQYF.

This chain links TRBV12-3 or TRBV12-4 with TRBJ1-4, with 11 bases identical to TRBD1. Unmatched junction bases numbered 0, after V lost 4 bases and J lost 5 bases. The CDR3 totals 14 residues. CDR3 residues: CASSWDRGNEKLFF. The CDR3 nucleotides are TGTGCCAGCAGTTGGGACAGGGGGAATGAAAAACTGTTTTTT.

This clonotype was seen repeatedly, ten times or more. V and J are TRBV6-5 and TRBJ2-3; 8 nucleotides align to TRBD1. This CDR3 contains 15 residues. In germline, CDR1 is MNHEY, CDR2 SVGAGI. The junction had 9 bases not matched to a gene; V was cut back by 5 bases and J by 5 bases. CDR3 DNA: TGTGCCAGCAGTAACAGGGGGGTTTGGGGAGATACGCAGTATTTT. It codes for CASSNRGVWGDTQYF.